The 26 T cell receptor beta chains in this list originate from one sample, sequenced in a study of blood T cell repertoires in COVID-19. The assay was immunoSEQ multiplex PCR, and TCRdb's table has in-frame clones only and misses some. The top ten clones hold less than 9.5% of a sample with fewer than 700,000 clones, about 89% of them seen once. The sample consisted of peripheral blood. These receptors came from a woman aged 45 to 65 with COVID-19, enrolled during active disease.

The rearrangement links TRBV11-2 to TRBJ2-5, with 8 bases lining up with TRBD1. The V gene end was trimmed by 5 bases and the J gene end by 5 bases; junction bases not matched to a gene: 13. The V gene's germline CDR1 is SGHAT and CDR2 FQNNGV. CDR3 length equals 16 residues. The CDR3 DNA reads as TGTGCCAGCAGCGTTACCGGGACAGGCCGTTTGGAGACCCAGTACTTC. Translated, it gives CASSVTGTGRLETQYF.

The chain links TRBV21-1 to TRBJ2-7; TRBD2, the table's D call, lacks a check against the DNA. TRBV21-1 is a pseudogene segment. The CDR3 contains 16 residues. CDR3 sequence reads: CASSKELLQVSYEQYF. In DNA, the CDR3 is TGTGCCAGCAGCAAGGAACTACTTCAAGTCTCCTACGAGCAGTACTTC.

This clone was observed once. V usage is TRBV30 and J usage is TRBJ1-3; D gene uncertain. Germline values: CDR1 GTSNPN, CDR2 SVGIG (reference sequence). The CDR3 covers 16 residues. V was trimmed by 5 bases and J by 4 bases, leaving 21 bases between them. DNA for the CDR3: TGTGCCTGGTTAGAAGGTCCGGCGGTAGCAGGAAACACCATATATTTT. As protein: CAWLEGPAVAGNTIYF.

This chain links TRBV29-1 with TRBJ1-3, with unresolved D. Germline CDR1 is SQVTM and CDR2 is ANQGSEA. The germline V and J ends were trimmed by 4 bases and 3 bases, with 7 bases remaining between them. This CDR3 has 12 residues. In DNA form, the CDR3 reads TGCAGCGTTGGGAGGAATGGAAACACCATATATTTT. As protein: CSVGRNGNTIYF.

The chain recombines TRBV2 with TRBJ2-6; TRBD1 aligns across 9 bases. The CDR3 has 16 residues. The ends lost 6 bases at V and 4 bases at J; junction bases unmatched: 7. Germline V gives CDR1 SNHLY, CDR2 FYNNEI. The CDR3 reads CASSKQGAAGANVLTF. Here the CDR3 DNA reads TGTGCCAGCAGCAAACAGGGGGCGGCCGGGGCCAACGTCCTGACTTTC.

The CDR3 spells CASISTAYNSPLHF. The CDR3 region has the DNA TGTGCCAGCATATCGACAGCCTATAATTCACCCCTCCACTTT. The chain joins TRBV2 to TRBJ1-6, with a tentative D call TRBD1 (5 bases). Germline V gene lookup returns CDR1 SNHLY and CDR2 FYNNEI. CDR3 length equals 14 residues. Between the trimmed V and J ends, which lost 7 bases and 2 bases, there was a span of 9 bases.

This rearrangement joins TRBV11-2 to TRBJ2-7; TRBD2 might be the D (6 bases). CDR1 and CDR2 from the germline V gene are SGHAT and FQNNGV. V was clipped by 2 bases and J by 2 bases, with 13 bases between them. This CDR3 spans 15 amino acids. DNA for the CDR3: TGTGCCAGCAGCTTAACCCGGGACTTCGCCTACGAGCAGTACTTC. Encoded protein: CASSLTRDFAYEQYF.

This chain connects TRBV5-1 to TRBJ1-6, with 8 bases identical to TRBD1. CDR3 length equals 16 residues. Germline values: CDR1 SGHRS, CDR2 YFSETQ. Losses at the gene ends were 4 bases for V and 6 bases for J; bases not matched to a gene: 9. In nucleotides, the CDR3 is TGCGCCAGCAGCCCGTCGGGACAGGATGTTAATTCACCCCTCCACTTT. Amino acids: CASSPSGQDVNSPLHF. Full variable domain (outside the CDR3, taken from reference TRBV5-1 and TRBJ1-6): KAGVTQTPRYLIKTRGQQVTLSCSPISGHRSVSWYQQTPGQGLQFLFEYFSETQRNKGNFPGRFSGRQFSNSRSEMNVSTLELGDSALYLCASSPSGQDVNSPLHFGNGTRLTVT.

The DNA for the CDR3 is TGCGCCAGCAGCCGGATGGAGGGAGGGAGCAATCAGCCCCAGCATTTT. Translation gives CASSRMEGGSNQPQHF. The chain is built from TRBV5-1 and TRBJ1-5; D gene ambiguous. V gave up 4 bases and J gave up 1 base, with 15 bases separating them. In germline, CDR1 is SGHRS, CDR2 YFSETQ. This CDR3 comprises 16 residues. The whole variable domain, filled in from reference TRBV5-1 and TRBJ1-5, reads KAGVTQTPRYLIKTRGQQVTLSCSPISGHRSVSWYQQTPGQGLQFLFEYFSETQRNKGNFPGRFSGRQFSNSRSEMNVSTLELGDSALYLCASSRMEGGSNQPQHFGDGTRLSIL.

The chain carries TRBV7-9 and TRBJ2-2; weak D call: TRBD2 (6 bases). Germline lookup yields CDR1 SEHNR and CDR2 FQNEAQ (reference sequence). V was cut by 2 bases and J by 3 bases, with 7 bases left in between. The CDR3 runs 14 residues. The DNA for the CDR3 is TGTGCCAGCAGCTTAACGGGGGACACCGGGGAGCTGTTTTTT. Translating gives CASSLTGDTGELFF.

The chain joins TRBV7-5 to TRBJ2-2; the table calls TRBD1, which could not be checked here. TRBV7-5 is tagged as a pseudogene. The CDR3 sequence is 15 residues long. CDR3 amino acids: CARSSRTGVTGELFF. The CDR3 bases are TGTGCCAGAAGCTCACGGACAGGGGTCACCGGGGAGCTGTTTTTT.

This chain uses TRBV5-1 with TRBJ2-4, with D tentatively TRBD2 (5 bases). The V end was cut by 2 bases, the J end by 8 bases, with 17 bases between. The CDR3 has 15 amino acids. CDR1 is SGHRS, CDR2 YFSETQ, per germline. The CDR3 DNA is TGCGCCAGCAGCTTAAATGCGGGCGTACGGGACATTCAGTACTTC. It specifies CASSLNAGVRDIQYF.

The V gene is TRBV6-2 or TRBV6-3, the J gene TRBJ1-3, with 7 bases matching TRBD1. The CDR3 is made up of 16 amino acids. With V trimmed by 6 bases and J by 0 bases, 8 bases remained unmatched. Germline CDR1 and CDR2: MNHEY and SVGEGT. As DNA, the CDR3 is TGTGCCAGCAGCCAACAGGGGCCCCGCTCTGGAAACACCATATATTTT. It encodes CASSQQGPRSGNTIYF.

The V gene is TRBV18, the J gene TRBJ1-1; D might be TRBD1 (5 bases). CDR3 length: 14 amino acids. Trimming shortened V by 2 bases and J by 5 bases, and 12 bases separated the two germline ends. Per the germline V gene, CDR1 is KGHSH and CDR2 is LQKENI. CDR3 sequence reads: CASSPYSRDTEAFF. As DNA, the CDR3 is TGTGCCAGCTCACCATATTCCAGGGATACTGAAGCTTTCTTT.

This chain uses TRBV5-8 with TRBJ1-5; D unclear. The V end lost 2 bases, the J end lost 4 bases, and 13 bases lay between the germline ends. In germline, CDR1 is SGHTS, CDR2 YDEGEE. This CDR3 has 15 residues. CDR3 sequence (DNA): TGTGCCAGCAGCTTTCCTAGTAGGCGAAATCAGCCCCAGCATTTT. As protein: CASSFPSRRNQPQHF.

The chain carries TRBV30 and TRBJ1-2; a weak D match, TRBD1 (6 bases). Trimming left V 4 bases short and J 5 bases short, with 11 bases between. Germline lookup yields CDR1 GTSNPN and CDR2 SVGIG (reference sequence). The CDR3 covers 12 residues. The CDR3 nucleotides are TGTGCCTGGAACCCAGGGGCGTATGGCTACACCTTC. Protein: CAWNPGAYGYTF.

A single count supports this clone. This rearrangement joins TRBV2 to TRBJ2-1; TRBD2 matches at 11 bases. CDR3 length: 16 amino acids. Per the germline V gene, CDR1 is SNHLY and CDR2 is FYNNEI. V was clipped by 5 bases and J by 3 bases; unmatched bases: 6. For the CDR3, the DNA is TGTGCCAGCAGTTCGGCCACTAGCGGGGGCTACAATGAGCAGTTCTTC. Its protein is CASSSATSGGYNEQFF.

The chain carries TRBV2 and TRBJ1-2; D is ambiguous. Germline V CDR1 and CDR2: SNHLY, FYNNEI. The CDR3 totals 14 residues. V was cut by 1 base and J by 5 bases, with 11 bases left in between. The CDR3 DNA follows: TGTGCCAGCAGTGAAGTGAGGGTCGGGTATGGCTACACCTTC. Its translation is CASSEVRVGYGYTF.

The chain carries TRBV5-6 and TRBJ1-1; 10 nucleotides line up with TRBD1. The junction had 6 bases not matched to a gene; V was cut back by 0 bases and J by 4 bases. The V gene's germline CDR1 is SGHDT and CDR2 YYEEEE. The CDR3 is 16 amino acids. The CDR3 sequence: CASSLGTGGVATEAFF. The CDR3 nucleotides read TGTGCCAGCAGCTTGGGGACAGGGGGAGTAGCCACTGAAGCTTTCTTT.

This rearrangement joins TRBV9 to TRBJ2-1, with D tentatively TRBD1 (7 bases). This CDR3 has 19 amino acids. V lost 4 bases, J lost 4 bases, and 27 bases lay in between. Germline CDR1 and CDR2: SGDLS and YYNGEE. The CDR3 DNA follows: TGTGCCAGCAGCCCCCGACAGGGCCTCGGGAGCGGAGAATACAATGAGCAGTTCTTC. This translates into CASSPRQGLGSGEYNEQFF.

CDR3 region: CASSVLTGGSTGELFF. In nucleotides, the CDR3 is TGTGCCAGCAGCGTACTGACAGGGGGTAGCACCGGGGAGCTGTTTTTT. The chain is built from TRBV9 and TRBJ2-2; 9 bases fit TRBD1. Trimming took 1 base from V and 4 from J; bases not matched to a gene: 5. Germline CDR1 and CDR2: SGDLS and YYNGEE. The CDR3 length is 16 residues.

V is TRBV2 and J is TRBJ1-3; the D is unclear. The CDR3 loop spans 14 amino acids. V shed 2 bases and J shed 7 bases, with 12 bases lying between them. CDR1 is SNHLY and CDR2 is FYNNEI in the germline V gene. In DNA form, the CDR3 reads TGTGCCAGCAGTGAAAATCCGGGAACCAACACCATATATTTT. Protein product: CASSENPGTNTIYF.

In its sample, this clone was seen a few times. The chain employs TRBV7-9 and TRBJ2-7, with D possibly being TRBD1 (6 bases). The CDR3 totals 14 residues. Germline V lookup: CDR1 SEHNR, CDR2 FQNEAQ (reference sequence). V lost 3 bases and J lost 5, with 14 bases in between. The CDR3 is CASSFGGTRHEQYF. For the CDR3, the DNA is TGTGCCAGCAGCTTTGGGGGCACTCGACACGAGCAGTACTTC. Full variable domain (missing parts from reference TRBV7-9 and TRBJ2-7): DTGVSQNPRHKITKRGQNVTFRCDPISEHNRLYWYRQTLGQGPEFLTYFQNEAQLEKSRLLSDRFSAERPKGSFSTLEIQRTEQGDSAMYLCASSFGGTRHEQYFGPGTRLTVT.

The rearrangement joins TRBV10-3 to TRBJ2-6, with D unclear. The CDR3 runs to 14 residues. The V end was cut by 0 bases, the J end by 4 bases, with 4 bases between. Germline V gene lookup returns CDR1 ENHRY and CDR2 SYGVKD. Written as DNA, the CDR3 is TGTGCCATCAGTGAGTCAACAGGGGCCAACGTCCTGACTTTC. Protein sequence: CAISESTGANVLTF.

The V gene is TRBV5-1, the J gene TRBJ1-3; D possibly corresponds to TRBD1 (5 bases). This CDR3 has 14 amino acids. Germline CDR1 and CDR2: SGHRS and YFSETQ. Trimming took off 6 bases at V and 1 base at J, with 11 bases between the two ends. Here the CDR3 reads CASKPGQSGNTIYF. The CDR3 DNA reads TGCGCCAGCAAGCCAGGGCAATCTGGAAACACCATATATTTT. The whole variable domain, remainder taken from reference TRBV5-1 and TRBJ1-3, is KAGVTQTPRYLIKTRGQQVTLSCSPISGHRSVSWYQQTPGQGLQFLFEYFSETQRNKGNFPGRFSGRQFSNSRSEMNVSTLELGDSALYLCASKPGQSGNTIYFGEGSWLTVV.

V is TRBV29-1 and J is TRBJ2-1; D gene uncertain. Trimming cost V 7 bases and J 0 bases, with 7 bases left between them. CDR3 length equals 12 residues. Germline values: CDR1 SQVTM, CDR2 ANQGSEA. CDR3 nucleotides: TGCAGCGCGACGGTCTCCTACAATGAGCAGTTCTTC. Translating gives CSATVSYNEQFF.